This entry describes one T cell receptor (beta chain). Its target is unknown. The data derive from a study of shared clonotypes between healthy human individuals. About the research overall: The donors, two women and a few men, were aged 18 to 49.

Profiled with immunoSEQ multiplex PCR; TCRdb holds only in-frame clones, not every one. Altogether approximately 1.5 million clones are present, roughly 98.5% being singletons, with the ten largest covering roughly 0.35%. The study's findings and limits: The authors expected sequencing depth to affect clonotype sharing among donors.

Donors comprised healthy HIV-negative adults lacking recent acute infections or vaccinations. The V gene lost 4 bases and the J gene lost 3 bases, with 10 bases spanning the gap. The CDR3 is made up of 13 amino acids. CDR1 and CDR2 (germline): SGHRS, YFSETQ. The gene calls are TRBV5-1 and TRBJ1-1; D gene unclear. The clonotype originates from a man aged 25 to 40 in good health. Material: naive CD4+ T cells sorted from blood. The subset is: CD45RA+ positively selected. The CDR3 protein is CASSLGWDTEAFF. The DNA for the CDR3 is TGCGCCAGCAGCCTGGGGTGGGACACTGAAGCTTTCTTT.